This TCR beta chain was captured in a study of blood T cell repertoires in COVID-19. On the study more broadly: Sites in the United States, Italy and Spain provided acute and convalescent COVID-19 samples.

Produced via immunoSEQ multiplex PCR; TCRdb's table is partial and in-frame only. The data hold 250,000 to 350,000 clones, with approximately 80% observed a single time. Germline V gene sequence: CDR1 SGHKS, CDR2 YYEKEE (reference sequence). The V and J ends lost 4 bases and 5 bases respectively, with 15 bases between them. CDR3 length: 14 amino acids. This clonotype was sampled from a woman aged 45-59 years with active or convalescent COVID-19. V is TRBV5-5 and J is TRBJ2-5; possibly TRBD1 for D (6 bases). Sequencing was done on a sample of peripheral blood. CDR3 amino acids: CASSKDSPGETQYF. The DNA for the CDR3 is TGTGCCAGCAGCAAGGACAGTCCGGGGGAGACCCAGTACTTC.